This TCR beta chain was recorded in a study of sequential checkpoint blockade in melanoma. The CDR3 covers 14 residues. The germline V and J ends were trimmed by 5 bases and 7 bases, with 18 bases remaining between them. Germline V gene sequence: CDR1 SGHTA, CDR2 FQGNSA. Clones were read by immunoSEQ multiplex PCR, and TCRdb kept only the in-frame ones, dropping some. The sample has about 6,900 clones, 75% to 80% seen once. The treatment denotes: randomized to nivolumab then ipilimumab (arm A) or the reverse (arm B). The receptor was derived from a human donor with melanoma. The rearrangement joins TRBV7-2 to TRBJ2-7, with D possibly matching TRBD2 (6 bases). The sample in question was CD8+ T cells sorted from blood (inferred from file names), obtained from a patient given nivolumab and ipilimumab in sequence. The CDR3 spells CASSRMEGAKEQYF. CDR3 sequence (DNA): TGTGCCAGCAGCCGGATGGAGGGAGCGAAGGAGCAGTACTTC.